This entry lists 29 T cell receptor beta chains sequenced from one sample in a study of cytomegalovirus exposure and HLA in healthy donors. PCR involved 60 Vbeta and 13 Jbeta primers. The protocol was immunoSEQ multiplex PCR, while the TCRdb copy is restricted to in-frame clones and leaves out a portion. The sample records 100,000 or so clones, around 80% being singletons. Sequencing was carried out using PBMCs. These receptors were collected from a man aged 30-40 years in good health and CMV-seropositive.

V and J are TRBV5-1 and TRBJ2-1; 10 nucleotides align to TRBD1. Trimming at V came to 0 bases and at J to 8 bases, leaving 8 bases not matched to a gene. CDR3 length: 16 residues. The V gene's germline CDR1 is SGHRS and CDR2 YFSETQ. The CDR3 DNA is TGCGCCAGCAGCTTGGCCGGGACAGGGGCAACGGATGAGCAGTTCTTC. It yields the protein CASSLAGTGATDEQFF.

This chain links TRBV7-6 with TRBJ1-4; D possibly corresponds to TRBD1 (6 bases). The CDR3 length is 14 residues. Germline lookup yields CDR1 SGHVS and CDR2 FNYEAQ. V was clipped by 5 bases and J by 8 bases, with 15 bases between them. The CDR3 DNA is TGTGCCAGCAGCCTTCCAGGGGTAAAAGAAAAACTGTTTTTT. It yields the protein CASSLPGVKEKLFF.

The J gene is TRBJ1-1, the V gene TRBV21-1; the DNA was not used to check the table's D call, TRBD1. TRBV21-1 constitutes a pseudogene. The CDR3 covers 14 residues. The CDR3 DNA follows: TGTGCCAGCAGCAAAAGGGGGACAGACCTCGAAGCTTTCTTT. Its protein is CASSKRGTDLEAFF.

The J gene is TRBJ2-7, the V gene TRBV29-1; 8 bases match TRBD1. This CDR3 is 15 amino acids long. With 6 bases clipped from V and 3 bases from J, the junction kept 13 bases outside the gene matches. CDR1 is SQVTM and CDR2 is ANQGSEA in the germline V gene. CDR3 DNA sequence: TGCAGCGTAGAGACAGGGGCCCCGATGGGCTACGAGCAGTACTTC. Amino acids: CSVETGAPMGYEQYF.

This sequence joins TRBV5-6 and TRBJ2-5; TRBD1 matches at 8 bases. The CDR3 has 15 amino acids. Germline V gene lookup returns CDR1 SGHDT and CDR2 YYEEEE. After removal of 1 base from V and 4 bases from J, the junction contained 6 bases not matched to a gene. The DNA for the CDR3 is TGTGCCAGCAGCTTGCAGGGGGCGCTCGGAGAGACCCAGTACTTC. It encodes CASSLQGALGETQYF.

The V call is TRBV28, the J call TRBJ1-5, with D maybe TRBD1 (5 bases). Germline V CDR1 and CDR2: MDHEN, SYDVKM. The ends were cut back, 5 bases at V and 2 bases at J, with 13 bases in the middle. This CDR3 region has 15 residues. Here the CDR3 DNA reads TGTGCCAGCAGTCCTGCCGAAGGGGGCAATCAGCCCCAGCATTTT. Protein product: CASSPAEGGNQPQHF.

This chain connects TRBV7-9 to TRBJ2-7, with TRBD2 identical over 7 bases. Trimming at V came to 1 base and at J to 7 bases, leaving 16 bases not matched to a gene. The CDR3 loop spans 17 amino acids. Germline CDR1 SEHNR, CDR2 FQNEAQ (reference sequence). The CDR3 DNA is TGTGCCAGCAGCTTAGGCCGCGGGAGCGGGTCCGCGGATGAGCAGTACTTC. Translating it yields CASSLGRGSGSADEQYF.

The gene calls are TRBV7-8 and TRBJ1-3, with 7 bases matching TRBD1. J lost 0 bases, V lost 3 bases, and 8 bases had no gene match. The germline V gene encodes CDR1 SGHVS and CDR2 FQNEAQ. The CDR3 sequence is 17 residues long. CDR3 in DNA: TGTGCCAGCAGCTTCCGGAGACAGGGAAACTCTGGAAACACCATATATTTT. Translating it yields CASSFRRQGNSGNTIYF.

The rearrangement links TRBV2 to TRBJ1-4, with D perhaps matching TRBD1 (5 bases). This CDR3 comprises 12 residues. In germline, CDR1 is SNHLY, CDR2 FYNNEI. V shed 6 bases and J shed 7 bases, with 9 bases lying between them. The CDR3 sequence: CASRDTSEKLFF. The CDR3 DNA is TGTGCCAGCAGGGACACCTCTGAAAAACTGTTTTTT.

This clone was picked up a small number of times. The chain joins TRBV7-8 to TRBJ1-5; no clear D gene. The CDR3 covers 14 residues. V was clipped by 4 bases and J by 2 bases, with 9 bases between them. Germline assignment: CDR1 SGHVS and CDR2 FQNEAQ. The CDR3 sequence: CASSSREGNQPQHF. In nucleotides, the CDR3 is TGTGCCAGCAGCTCTAGGGAGGGCAATCAGCCCCAGCATTTT. The complete variable domain, with remaining parts taken from reference TRBV7-8 and TRBJ1-5, reads GAGVSQSPRYKVAKRGQDVALRCDPISGHVSLFWYQQALGQGPEFLTYFQNEAQLDKSGLPSDRFFAERPEGSVSTLKIQRTQQEDSAVYLCASSSREGNQPQHFGDGTRLSIL.

Comment on this clone: Sequence at one end of the junction differs from germline and may be a read error. The same CDR3 also results from other DNA sequences found in this sample. The V and J genes are TRBV30 and TRBJ1-6, with a weak D call TRBD1 (6 bases). CDR1 is GTSNPN and CDR2 is SVGIG in the germline V gene (reference sequence). The CDR3 has 13 amino acids. The CDR3 nucleotides are TGTGCCTGGCAACAGGGTTTGGATTCCCCCCTCCACTTT. Its protein product is CAWQQGLDSPLHF.

The rearrangement links TRBV7-9 to TRBJ2-5, with D perhaps TRBD2 (6 bases). Gene TRBJ2-7 matches the end of the DNA better, so the J call may be wrong. Germline V CDR1 and CDR2: SEHNR, FQNEAQ (reference sequence). This CDR3 is 16 amino acids long. In DNA form, the CDR3 reads TGTGCCAGCAGCTTAGGGGGGGTGACACAGTCCTACGAGCAGTACTTC. Translated: CASSLGGVTQSYEQYF.

V usage is TRBV27 and J usage is TRBJ2-5, with TRBD2 as a possible D gene (5 bases). Germline V gene lookup returns CDR1 MNHEY and CDR2 SMNVEV (reference sequence). V gave up 5 bases and J gave up 1 base, with 14 bases separating them. The CDR3 consists of 15 residues. This CDR3 reads CASSRTSGVQETQYF. DNA of the CDR3: TGTGCCAGCAGTCGGACGAGCGGTGTCCAAGAGACCCAGTACTTC.

V usage is TRBV29-1 and J usage is TRBJ1-1; weak D call: TRBD1 (6 bases). Germline V gene data show CDR1 as SQVTM and CDR2 as ANQGSEA. V was trimmed by 7 bases and J by 10 bases, leaving 16 bases between them. The CDR3 extends over 11 amino acids. In DNA form, the CDR3 reads TGCAGCGCTGACCAGGGGTCGAGAGCTTTCTTT. Amino acid sequence: CSADQGSRAFF.

For the CDR3, the DNA is TGTGCCAGCAGCTTAGAAGGGGATGGACGCTCTGGAAACACCATATATTTT. It yields the protein CASSLEGDGRSGNTIYF. J is TRBJ1-3 and V is TRBV7-6, with D perhaps matching TRBD1 (5 bases). The CDR3 length is 17 residues. Germline V gives CDR1 SGHVS, CDR2 FNYEAQ. Trimming shortened V by 1 base and J by 0 bases, and 13 bases separated the two germline ends. The full variable domain, with the rest looked up from reference TRBV7-6 and TRBJ1-3, is GAGVSQSPRYKVTKRGQDVALRCDPISGHVSLYWYRQALGQGPEFLTYFNYEAQQDKSGLPNDRFSAERPEGSISTLTIQRTEQRDSAMYRCASSLEGDGRSGNTIYFGEGSWLTVV.

The V gene is TRBV5-4, the J gene TRBJ2-1; 8 positions match TRBD2. V shed 1 base and J 0 bases; nucleotides not matched to a gene: 3. Germline V gene data show CDR1 as SGHNT and CDR2 as YYREEE (reference sequence). The CDR3 has 16 residues. The CDR3 DNA follows: TGTGCCAGCAGCTTGATAGCGGGGAGCTCCTACAATGAGCAGTTCTTC. It is translated as CASSLIAGSSYNEQFF.

The V and J genes are TRBV30 and TRBJ1-3; 11 positions agree with TRBD1. The CDR3 is made up of 14 amino acids. The germline gives CDR1 GTSNPN, CDR2 SVGIG (reference sequence). Trimming took 7 bases from V and 2 from J; bases not matched to a gene: 4. The CDR3 reads CASGQGATGNTIYF. The CDR3 DNA reads TGTGCCTCTGGACAGGGGGCAACTGGAAACACCATATATTTT.

This clone showed up just once. No conserved phenylalanine or tryptophan is present at the end of the CDR3, so a read error is the likely explanation. The chain carries TRBV5-1 and TRBJ1-1, with 7 bases identical to TRBD1. The germline V gene has CDR1 SGHRS and CDR2 YFSETQ. This CDR3 has 14 residues. The V segment lost 0 bases and the J segment 3 bases; nucleotides outside the gene matches: 2. CDR3 bases: TGCGCCAGCAGCTTGGAACAGGGGCACACTGAAGCTTTCGTT. Translation gives CASSLEQGHTEAFV.

The genes are TRBV5-5 and TRBJ2-2; no firm D call. The V end lost 4 bases, the J end lost 8 bases, and 12 bases lay between the germline ends. This CDR3 has 13 amino acids. CDR1 is SGHKS, CDR2 YYEKEE, per germline (reference sequence). CDR3 region: CASSLVRSGELFF. For the CDR3, the DNA is TGTGCCAGCAGCCTCGTGCGATCGGGGGAGCTGTTTTTT.

The sample holds a few counts of this clone. This chain joins TRBV4-2 and TRBJ2-7, with D possibly TRBD2 on 5 matching bases. The CDR3 totals 17 residues. The V end lost 1 base, the J end lost 0 bases, and 16 bases lay between the germline ends. From germline, CDR1 is LGHNA and CDR2 YNFKEQ. The CDR3 is CASSQGLNSVSSYEQYF. CDR3 DNA: TGTGCCAGCAGCCAAGGGCTTAATAGCGTCAGCTCCTACGAGCAGTACTTC.

The chain employs TRBV10-3 and TRBJ2-7; D might be TRBD2 (6 bases). This CDR3 contains 13 residues. CDR1 and CDR2 (germline): ENHRY, SYGVKD. Trimming stripped 3 bases from V and 2 bases from J, with 8 bases between. The CDR3 nucleotides read TGTGCCATCAGTGAAGGAGGGACCTACGAGCAGTACTTC. Encoded protein: CAISEGGTYEQYF.

Concerning this clone itself: The same CDR3 arises from other DNA sequences in this sample as well. This chain uses TRBV20-1 with TRBJ1-1; D remains ambiguous. Trimming stripped 6 bases from V and 8 bases from J, with 13 bases between. This CDR3 region has 11 residues. Germline lookup yields CDR1 DFQATT and CDR2 SNEGSKA (reference sequence). The CDR3 is CSATDTTEAFF. The CDR3 bases are TGCAGTGCCACGGATACGACAGAAGCTTTCTTT.

The rearrangement links TRBV27 to TRBJ2-3; possibly TRBD1 for D (10 bases). In germline, CDR1 is MNHEY, CDR2 SMNVEV (reference sequence). Deletions cut 5 bases from V and 4 bases from J, with 31 bases between. This CDR3 is 20 amino acids long. CDR3 sequence reads: CASSPQTGGLAGNGADTQYF. The CDR3 bases are TGTGCCAGCAGTCCGCAGACAGGGGGCCTAGCGGGGAACGGGGCAGATACGCAGTATTTT.

This clone turned up a few times. The gene calls are TRBV4-2 and TRBJ1-2, with a tentative D call TRBD1 (5 bases). Trimming shortened V by 0 bases and J by 12 bases, and 20 bases separated the two germline ends. The germline CDR1 and CDR2 sequences are LGHNA and YNFKEQ. The CDR3 has 15 amino acids. The CDR3 bases are TGTGCCAGCAGCCAAGATGGGCAGGCGGGGGGTTTCGACACCTTC. Protein sequence: CASSQDGQAGGFDTF.

The V and J genes are TRBV6-1 and TRBJ2-5; the match to TRBD2 covers 11 bases. The CDR3 length is 16 residues. Unmatched junction bases numbered 9, after V lost 4 bases and J lost 5 bases. In germline, CDR1 is MNHNS, CDR2 SASEGT. CDR3 coding DNA: TGTGCCAGCAGTGGATCGATGACTAGCGGGGTCGAGACCCAGTACTTC. Its protein is CASSGSMTSGVETQYF.

This chain uses TRBV6-6 with TRBJ1-2; TRBD1 might be the D (6 bases). Germline CDR1 reads MNHNY; CDR2 reads SVGAGI (reference sequence). The CDR3 contains 14 residues. Trimming pared 5 bases from V and 3 bases from J, leaving 13 bases between. The CDR3 loop is CASSPQDRYYGYTF. The CDR3 nucleotides are TGTGCCAGCAGTCCCCAGGACAGATACTATGGCTACACCTTC.

The gene calls are TRBV28 and TRBJ2-3, with 15 bases identical to TRBD2. CDR3 length: 17 amino acids. Germline trimming cut 5 bases from V and 5 bases from J; bases unmatched to any gene: 8. Looked up from germline, CDR1 is MDHEN and CDR2 is SYDVKM. The CDR3 nucleotides are TGTGCCAGCAGTCCATGGACTAGCGGGGGGGCCGTAGATACGCAGTATTTT. Translating gives CASSPWTSGGAVDTQYF. Looking up the rest from reference TRBV28 and TRBJ2-3 gives the full variable domain: DVKVTQSSRYLVKRTGEKVFLECVQDMDHENMFWYRQDPGLGLRLIYFSYDVKMKEKGDIPEGYSVSREKKERFSLILESASTNQTSMYLCASSPWTSGGAVDTQYFGPGTRLTVL.

V gene TRBV4-2 combines with J gene TRBJ2-3, with 12 bases fitting TRBD2. Looked up from germline, CDR1 is LGHNA and CDR2 is YNFKEQ. The CDR3 length is 18 residues. V lost 1 base and J lost 1; bases outside the gene matches: 6. The CDR3 protein is CASSQALAGGPGTDTQYF. CDR3 coding DNA: TGTGCCAGCAGCCAAGCCCTAGCGGGGGGGCCCGGCACAGATACGCAGTATTTT.

The CDR3 nucleotides read TGTGCCTGGGACAGGGTCAATCAGCCCCAGCATTTT. Translation: CAWDRVNQPQHF. The gene calls are TRBV30 and TRBJ1-5; 7 bases fit TRBD1. Unmatched junction bases numbered 1, after V lost 5 bases and J lost 3 bases. This CDR3 has 12 amino acids. CDR1 and CDR2 (germline): GTSNPN, SVGIG (reference sequence).